This TCR beta chain was identified during a study of T cells after yellow fever vaccination. This clonotype was counted many times. Antigen specificity is unknown. TCR cDNA, made by 5'RACE template switching, carried an added universal primer site and UMIs. MiXCR, applied by TCRdb to the 5' RACE reads, yields one record per CDR3 protein. The data show about 210,000 distinct CDR3 sequences, approximately 3% seen once. There are 14 residues in the CDR3. Trimming took off 6 bases at V and 4 bases at J, with 15 bases between the two ends. Notes on the study in general: Contamination of FACS-sorted repertoires by abundant clonotypes from the bulk population could occur.

The TCR sequence derives from a man in his late teens or twenties who received the YFV17D yellow fever vaccine. This rearrangement joins TRBV12-3 or TRBV12-4 to TRBJ1-1; D is perhaps TRBD1 (5 bases). Material: CD4+ T cells sorted from PBMCs, obtained 10 days after the yellow fever booster vaccination. CDR3 bases: TGTGCCAGCAGCAGAATGGGGGGAGGCACTGAAGCTTTCTTT. It codes for CASSRMGGGTEAFF.